This paragraph covers one T cell receptor (beta chain) sequence. Its specificity is not known. These data originate in a study of T cells in Graves' hyperthyroidism and ophthalmopathy. V was trimmed by 4 bases and J by 2 bases, leaving 18 bases between them. There are 16 residues in the CDR3. Germline V lookup: CDR1 SEHNR, CDR2 FQNEAQ (reference sequence). Graves' hyperthyroidism without ophthalmopathy progression within 18 months was termed stable. Diagnosis relied on clinical symptoms, serum thyroxine and TRAb, thyroid ultrasound and orbital computed tomography. TCR beta CDR3 region amplification was performed from RNA transcripts. Researchers ran a first-round RT-PCR on the TCR CDR3 using the HTBI primer set. TCRdb re-called the multiplex PCR reads with MiXCR, one entry per CDR3 protein. The sample yields over 650,000 distinct CDR3 sequences, about 16% seen once. Whole-study findings and limits: Ophthalmopathy was identified by the model a median about 6.8 months ahead of onset. By a 13 V-J model, ophthalmopathy was set apart from stable hyperthyroidism.

Sequencing input: blood. The clonotype was recovered from a man aged 18 to 30 with Graves' hyperthyroidism. The gene calls are TRBV7-9 and TRBJ2-7; possible D gene TRBD1, 6 bases. CDR3 sequence reads: CASSSPQGIRTYEQYF. CDR3 coding DNA: TGTGCCAGCAGCTCTCCTCAGGGGATCCGTACCTACGAGCAGTACTTC.